This TCR beta chain was documented in a study of shared clonotypes between healthy human individuals. General study findings and limits: Clonotype sharing levels among donors were expected to vary with sequencing depth. Researchers found naive subsets generally carried larger estimated richness than memory subsets.

Repertoires were generated with immunoSEQ multiplex PCR, while TCRdb's copy carries only in-frame clones and drops some. The table shows 1 million to 1.3 million clones, with about 80% occurring only once. Germline V gene sequence: CDR1 SGHRS, CDR2 YFSETQ. With 0 bases removed from V and 1 base from J, the gap between germline ends came to 14 bases. The CDR3 extends over 16 amino acids. All donors were healthy HIV-negative adults lacking recent acute infections or vaccinations. The count of this clone is one. Its cognate antigen is unknown. V usage is TRBV5-1 and J usage is TRBJ2-7; weak D call: TRBD1 (6 bases). This clonotype originated in a man between 18 and 35 years old in good health. Some clones in this sample may be carry-over from other donors' samples. The specimen was memory CD4+ T cells from PBMCs. Subset indicated: CD45RA-negative fraction. The CDR3 DNA sequence: TGCGCCAGCAGCTTGGAGGCGGACAGACCTTCCTACGAGCAGTACTTC. This gives the protein CASSLEADRPSYEQYF.